Sequencing of this T cell receptor (beta chain) was carried out in a study of beta chain features in type 1 diabetes. On the study more broadly: Sorted cells from all samples, numbering about 100,000,000, were examined. Study-wide findings and caveats: Small HLA sub-analyses could not settle whether HLA shapes TCRB rearrangement.

A CD45RO/CCR7/CD25/CD127/CD95/CD27 panel sorted naive, central memory, regulatory and stem cell-like memory CD4+ cells. The CDR3 is 12 residues long. About this clone itself: Its antigen is not known.

Since all of the isolated RNA was reverse transcribed, expressed TCRB transcripts were what got sequenced. The table came from immunoSEQ multiplex PCR; TCRdb's copy has only in-frame clones and leaves some out. The top ten clones hold about 2.1% of a sample with about 150,000 clones, roughly 11% of them seen once. What was sequenced was central memory CD4+ T cells from blood. The TCR originated in a man aged 18 to 29 in good health. This chain connects TRBV21-1 to TRBJ2-3; the tabulated D call, TRBD2, remains unverified against the DNA. TRBV21-1 is a recognized pseudogene. The CDR3 spells CAKRGITDTQYF. CDR3 bases: TGTGCCAAGCGGGGGATCACAGATACGCAGTATTTT.